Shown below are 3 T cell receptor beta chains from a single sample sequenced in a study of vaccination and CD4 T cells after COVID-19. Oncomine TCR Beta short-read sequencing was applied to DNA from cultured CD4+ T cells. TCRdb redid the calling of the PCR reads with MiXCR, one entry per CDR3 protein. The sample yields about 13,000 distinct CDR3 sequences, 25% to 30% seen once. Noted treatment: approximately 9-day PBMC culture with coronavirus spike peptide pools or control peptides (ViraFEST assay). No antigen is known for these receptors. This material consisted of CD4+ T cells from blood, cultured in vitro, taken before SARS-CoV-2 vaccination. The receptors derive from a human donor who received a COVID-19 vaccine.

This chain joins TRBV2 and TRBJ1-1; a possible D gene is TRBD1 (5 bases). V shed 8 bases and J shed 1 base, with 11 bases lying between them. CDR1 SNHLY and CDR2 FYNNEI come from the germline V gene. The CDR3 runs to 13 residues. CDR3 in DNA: TGTGCCAGCCAGGAGGGGTGGAACACTGAAGCTTTCTTT. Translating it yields CASQEGWNTEAFF.

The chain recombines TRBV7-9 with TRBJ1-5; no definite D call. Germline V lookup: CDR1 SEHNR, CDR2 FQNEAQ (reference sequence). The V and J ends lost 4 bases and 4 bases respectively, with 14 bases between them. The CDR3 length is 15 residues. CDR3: CASSSAGGSNQPQHF. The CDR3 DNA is TGTGCCAGCAGCTCAGCCGGAGGGTCGAATCAGCCCCAGCATTTT.

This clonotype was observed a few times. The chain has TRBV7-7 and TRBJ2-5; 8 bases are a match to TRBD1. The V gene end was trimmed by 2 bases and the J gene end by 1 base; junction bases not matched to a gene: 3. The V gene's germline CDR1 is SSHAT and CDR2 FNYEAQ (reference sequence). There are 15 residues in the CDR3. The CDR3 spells CASSLSRGLQETQYF. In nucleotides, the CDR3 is TGTGCCAGCAGCTTAAGCAGGGGGCTCCAAGAGACCCAGTACTTC.